Below, 3 T cell receptor beta chains from the same sample are listed, as sequenced in a study of beta chain features in type 1 diabetes. As every portion of the isolated RNA was reverse transcribed, the sequencing read expressed TCRB transcripts. Libraries were prepared by immunoSEQ multiplex PCR; TCRdb keeps only in-frame clonotypes and omits some of them. The data show over 300,000 clones, 7% to 9% seen once. Sample: central memory CD4+ T cells from blood. These receptor sequences come from a woman aged 18-30 years in good health.

This clone was observed a handful of times. The V gene is TRBV5-1, the J gene TRBJ2-2; possible D gene TRBD2, 5 bases. CDR3 length: 16 residues. The germline CDR1 and CDR2 sequences are SGHRS and YFSETQ. Trimming cost V 4 bases and J 6 bases, with 19 bases left between them. CDR3 nucleotides: TGCGCCAGCAGCACCGCGGTGACGGGGAGTCCCGGGGAGCTGTTTTTT. This codes for CASSTAVTGSPGELFF. Complete variable domain (other parts from reference TRBV5-1 and TRBJ2-2): KAGVTQTPRYLIKTRGQQVTLSCSPISGHRSVSWYQQTPGQGLQFLFEYFSETQRNKGNFPGRFSGRQFSNSRSEMNVSTLELGDSALYLCASSTAVTGSPGELFFGEGSRLTVL.

This clone appeared a few times. The chain recombines TRBV5-6 with TRBJ2-7, with D uncertain. Looked up from germline, CDR1 is SGHDT and CDR2 is YYEEEE. The CDR3 totals 16 residues. Trimming cost V 0 bases and J 1 base, with 14 bases left between them. The CDR3 bases are TGTGCCAGCAGCTTGGGGCCCGTCGCGGTATCCTACGAGCAGTACTTC. As protein: CASSLGPVAVSYEQYF.

The CDR3 DNA reads as TGTGCCAGCAGTGACAATACAGGGGGCACCAATCAGCCCCAGCATTTT. Its protein is CASSDNTGGTNQPQHF. This chain connects TRBV25-1 to TRBJ1-5; 9 bases are shared with TRBD1. CDR3 length: 16 amino acids. The V and J ends lost 3 bases and 3 bases, in that order; junction bases with no gene match: 6. The germline V gene encodes CDR1 MGHDK and CDR2 SYGVNS.